These 16 T cell receptor beta chains came from one sample sequenced in a study of cytomegalovirus exposure and HLA in healthy donors. Using immunoSEQ multiplex PCR, the repertoire was profiled, and TCRdb retains in-frame clones only, with some absent. The sample includes under 200,000 clones, about 90% of them seen just once. Sequencing was performed on PBMCs. Every receptor here comes from a woman aged 18 to 35 in good health and CMV-seropositive.

The chain joins TRBV12-5 to TRBJ2-5; 7 bases line up with TRBD1. The CDR3 spans 14 residues. Germline trimming cut 6 bases from V and 5 bases from J; bases unmatched to any gene: 9. CDR1 is LGHNT and CDR2 is FRNRAP in the germline V gene. The CDR3 loop is CASGQTGLEETQYF. In DNA, the CDR3 is TGTGCTAGTGGCCAGACAGGGTTGGAGGAGACCCAGTACTTC.

This chain links TRBV5-6 with TRBJ2-3; 8 nucleotides align to TRBD2. Looked up from germline, CDR1 is SGHDT and CDR2 is YYEEEE. After removal of 1 base from V and 3 bases from J, the junction contained 10 bases not matched to a gene. The CDR3 is made up of 17 amino acids. The CDR3 DNA sequence: TGTGCCAGCAGCTTGCCGTCTCGGGAGGGCCAAACAGATACGCAGTATTTT. Protein: CASSLPSREGQTDTQYF.

CDR3 loop: CSARGTGQYF. The CDR3 region has the DNA TGCAGTGCTAGAGGAACCGGTCAGTACTTC. V gene TRBV20-1 combines with J gene TRBJ2-4, with D uncertain. Trimming shortened V by 1 base and J by 12 bases, and 7 bases separated the two germline ends. The CDR3 loop spans 10 amino acids. Germline CDR1 DFQATT, CDR2 SNEGSKA (reference sequence).

This clone was found a few times. The rearrangement uses TRBV5-1 and TRBJ1-1; D possibly corresponds to TRBD1 (5 bases). V lost 4 bases and J lost 5, with 12 bases in between. The V gene's germline CDR1 is SGHRS and CDR2 YFSETQ. The CDR3 consists of 13 residues. The CDR3 DNA is TGCGCCAGCAGCGACCAGGGCCGGACTGAAGCTTTCTTT. This translates into CASSDQGRTEAFF. Based on the CDR3 plus reference TRBV5-1 and TRBJ1-1, the full variable domain is KAGVTQTPRYLIKTRGQQVTLSCSPISGHRSVSWYQQTPGQGLQFLFEYFSETQRNKGNFPGRFSGRQFSNSRSEMNVSTLELGDSALYLCASSDQGRTEAFFGQGTRLTVV.

The gene calls are TRBV6-5 and TRBJ1-2; TRBD1 is a possible D gene (6 bases). Trimming pared 0 bases from V and 7 bases from J, leaving 18 bases between. This CDR3 comprises 16 residues. Germline CDR1 is MNHEY and CDR2 is SVGAGI. CDR3 sequence reads: CASSYSVRGPGSGYTF. The CDR3 coding sequence is TGTGCCAGCAGTTACTCGGTCAGGGGACCGGGGAGTGGCTACACCTTC.

J is TRBJ2-1 and V is TRBV29-1, with 8 bases that match TRBD1. The CDR3 is made up of 16 amino acids. Germline loops: CDR1 SQVTM, CDR2 ANQGSEA. V was clipped by 1 base and J by 6 bases; unmatched bases: 11. The CDR3 region has the DNA TGCAGCGTTGAAGTTTTAGGGCAGGGGGCTCCCAATGAGCAGTTCTTC. Amino acid sequence: CSVEVLGQGAPNEQFF.

The CDR3 DNA follows: TGTGCCAGCAGTGGAAGGACAGGGGGATATGAAAAACTGTTTTTT. This sequence encodes CASSGRTGGYEKLFF. The V gene is TRBV2, the J gene TRBJ1-4, with TRBD1 identical over 10 bases. The V gene end was trimmed by 4 bases and the J gene end by 6 bases; junction bases not matched to a gene: 5. The V gene's germline CDR1 is SNHLY and CDR2 FYNNEI. The CDR3 runs 15 residues.

This chain connects TRBV27 to TRBJ2-7, with D uncertain. The germline V and J ends were trimmed by 6 bases and 2 bases, with 17 bases remaining between them. The CDR3 contains 15 residues. CDR1 and CDR2 (germline): MNHEY, SMNVEV (reference sequence). The CDR3 DNA reads TGTGCCAGCAGCTATCAACCCGGGTTTCCCTACGAGCAGTACTTC. Translated: CASSYQPGFPYEQYF.

V and J are TRBV28 and TRBJ2-7; D might be TRBD1 (5 bases). CDR1 and CDR2 from the germline V gene are MDHEN and SYDVKM. This CDR3 comprises 14 residues. The V and J ends lost 5 bases and 2 bases respectively, with 13 bases between them. The CDR3 spells CASSPRTGTYEQYF. For the CDR3, the DNA is TGTGCCAGCAGTCCGAGAACAGGTACCTACGAGCAGTACTTC.

The V call is TRBV18, the J call TRBJ1-5, with D uncertain. The germline gives CDR1 KGHSH, CDR2 LQKENI. CDR3 length: 13 amino acids. The germline V and J ends were trimmed by 0 bases and 7 bases, with 7 bases remaining between them. The DNA for the CDR3 is TGTGCCAGCTCACCACCATCCGGGCAGCCCCAGCATTTT. Its translation is CASSPPSGQPQHF.

The J gene is TRBJ1-4, the V gene TRBV2; maybe TRBD1 (5 bases). The V gene's germline CDR1 is SNHLY and CDR2 FYNNEI. The CDR3 is made up of 15 amino acids. V gave up 6 bases and J gave up 5 bases, with 16 bases separating them. CDR3 in amino acids: CASSSWGQRNEKLFF. The CDR3 nucleotides read TGTGCCAGCAGCTCCTGGGGCCAGAGAAATGAAAAACTGTTTTTT.

The chain employs TRBV2 and TRBJ2-7; 7 nucleotides line up with TRBD2. Germline V gene sequence: CDR1 SNHLY, CDR2 FYNNEI. V was clipped by 6 bases and J by 5 bases; unmatched bases: 10. The CDR3 runs to 14 residues. The CDR3: CASRPGLVPNEQYF. The CDR3 region has the DNA TGTGCCAGCAGGCCCGGACTAGTCCCAAACGAGCAGTACTTC.

The rearrangement uses TRBV6-1 and TRBJ2-2; maybe TRBD2 (6 bases). CDR1 MNHNS and CDR2 SASEGT come from the germline V gene. V lost 6 bases and J 6 bases, leaving 14 bases between the germline ends. This CDR3 is 14 amino acids long. The CDR3 DNA sequence: TGTGCCAGCAGGTGGGACTGGAGACCCGGGGAGCTGTTTTTT. It is translated as CASRWDWRPGELFF.

J is TRBJ1-2 and V is TRBV2; TRBD1 aligns across 8 bases. After removal of 3 bases from V and 5 bases from J, the junction contained 5 bases not matched to a gene. The CDR3 contains 14 residues. The germline CDR1 and CDR2 sequences are SNHLY and FYNNEI. The CDR3, as DNA: TGTGCCAGCAGTGATACAGGGGGATCTTATGGCTACACCTTC. Translating gives CASSDTGGSYGYTF.

This chain links TRBV28 with TRBJ1-1; D is possibly TRBD1 (6 bases). V was clipped by 6 bases and J by 7 bases, with 9 bases between them. Per the germline V gene, CDR1 is MDHEN and CDR2 is SYDVKM. The length of the CDR3 is 11 residues. CDR3 in DNA: TGTGCCAGCAGCCGAGGGGGTGAAGCTTTCTTT. This translates into CASSRGGEAFF.

V is TRBV7-9 and J is TRBJ2-7, with a weak D call TRBD2 (5 bases). Germline-derived CDR1 and CDR2 are SEHNR and FQNEAQ (reference sequence). Deletions cut 6 bases from V and 5 bases from J, with 17 bases between. CDR3 length: 14 residues. CDR3 sequence reads: CASRGVRDSHEQYF. For the CDR3, the DNA is TGTGCCAGCAGAGGAGTCCGGGATAGCCACGAGCAGTACTTC.